This T cell receptor (beta chain) stems from a study of T cell responses to AZD1222 COVID-19 vaccine. Study outcomes and limitations: Increases in Spike-specific TCR breadth and depth were seen after two AZD1222 doses. Along spike, vaccine-associated CD4 TCRs were found throughout, with dominance at 160-218 and 743-854.

Generated by immunoSEQ multiplex PCR, the TCRdb table keeps only in-frame clones and is missing some. The profile shows over 90,000 clones, roughly 91% of them singletons. Note on this clone: Its specificity is not known.

Germline values: CDR1 SGHNT, CDR2 YENEEA. With 1 base removed from V and 3 bases from J, the gap between germline ends came to 18 bases. This CDR3 is built from 18 residues. The chain uses TRBV11-3 and TRBJ2-2; D gene uncertain. The origin of this receptor is an adult in good health. The sequencing used peripheral blood, collected on day 0 of AZD1222 vaccination. This CDR3 is CASSLGVSYSTHTGELFF. Here the CDR3 DNA reads TGTGCCAGCAGCTTAGGGGTTTCTTACAGCACCCACACCGGGGAGCTGTTTTTT.